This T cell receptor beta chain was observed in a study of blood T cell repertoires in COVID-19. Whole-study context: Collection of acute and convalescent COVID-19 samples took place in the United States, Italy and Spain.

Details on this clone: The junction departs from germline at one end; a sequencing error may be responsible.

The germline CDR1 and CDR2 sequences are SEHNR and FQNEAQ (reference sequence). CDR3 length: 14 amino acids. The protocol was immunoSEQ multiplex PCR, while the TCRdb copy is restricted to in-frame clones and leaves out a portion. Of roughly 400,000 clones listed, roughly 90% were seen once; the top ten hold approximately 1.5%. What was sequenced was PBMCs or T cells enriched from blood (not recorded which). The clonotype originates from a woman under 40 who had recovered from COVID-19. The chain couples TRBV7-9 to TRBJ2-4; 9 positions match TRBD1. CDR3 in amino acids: CASSLVEGTGRENF. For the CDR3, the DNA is TGTGCCAGCAGCTTAGTGGAAGGGACAGGGAGGGAGAACTTC.